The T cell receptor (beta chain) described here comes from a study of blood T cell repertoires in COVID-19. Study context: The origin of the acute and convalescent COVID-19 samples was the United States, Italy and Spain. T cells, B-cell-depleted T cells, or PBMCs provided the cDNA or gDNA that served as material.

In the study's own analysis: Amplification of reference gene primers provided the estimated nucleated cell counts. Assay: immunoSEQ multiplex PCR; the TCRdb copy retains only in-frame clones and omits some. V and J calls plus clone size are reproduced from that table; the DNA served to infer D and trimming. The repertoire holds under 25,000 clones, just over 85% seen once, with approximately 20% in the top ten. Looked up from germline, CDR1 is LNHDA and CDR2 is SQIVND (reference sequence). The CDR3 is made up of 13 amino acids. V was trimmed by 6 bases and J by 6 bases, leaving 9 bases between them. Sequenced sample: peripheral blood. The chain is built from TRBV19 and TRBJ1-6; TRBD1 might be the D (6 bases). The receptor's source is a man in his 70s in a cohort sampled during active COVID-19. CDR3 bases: TGTGCCAGTAGCGTCAGGGGTAATTCACCCCTCCACTTT. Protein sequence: CASSVRGNSPLHF.